Below, 30 T cell receptor beta chains from the same sample are listed, as sequenced in a study of beta chain features in type 1 diabetes. Sequenced material consisted of expressed TCRB transcripts (all of the isolated RNA was reverse transcribed). TCRdb's copy holds only in-frame clones and misses some; the assay was immunoSEQ multiplex PCR. The table lists hundreds of thousands of clones, around 13% of them singletons, with roughly 0.017% in the top ten. The specimen sequenced was naive CD4+ T cells from blood. Every receptor here comes from a man aged 18-30 years in good health.

Points on this clone: One end of the junction does not line up with germline, which may come from a read error. For the CDR3, the DNA is TGTGCCAGCAGCGTGACAGTCAACAGTGAAGCTTTCTTT. It is translated as CASSVTVNSEAFF. The chain combines TRBV9 with TRBJ1-1, with D maybe TRBD1 (5 bases). Germline CDR1 and CDR2: SGDLS and YYNGEE. This CDR3 has 13 residues.

The table lists this clone with a few counts. The chain couples TRBV7-2 to TRBJ2-1; 7 bases are shared with TRBD2. Germline V gene data show CDR1 as SGHTA and CDR2 as FQGNSA. CDR3 length equals 15 residues. J gave up 5 bases and V 6 bases, and 10 bases lay outside the gene matches. The CDR3 sequence is CASRLTSGAHNEQFF. The CDR3 region has the DNA TGTGCCAGCAGATTGACCAGCGGGGCCCACAATGAGCAGTTCTTC. The whole variable domain, filled in from reference TRBV7-2 and TRBJ2-1, reads GAGVSQSPSNKVTEKGKDVELRCDPISGHTALYWYRQSLGQGLEFLIYFQGNSAPDKSGLPSDRFSAERTGGSVSTLTIQRTQQEDSAVYLCASRLTSGAHNEQFFGPGTRLTVL.

The V gene is TRBV4-3, the J gene TRBJ2-5; weak D call: TRBD1 (6 bases). CDR1 and CDR2 (germline): LGHNA, YSLEER. Trimming removed 1 base from V and 2 bases from J, with 8 bases in between. The CDR3 has 14 amino acids. CDR3 bases: TGCGCCAGCAGCCAAGTGAGGGGGCAAGAGACCCAGTACTTC. Translated: CASSQVRGQETQYF.

This clone has more than one count but fewer than ten. The rearrangement links TRBV30 to TRBJ2-7; a possible D gene is TRBD1 (5 bases). V gave up 7 bases and J gave up 1 base, with 8 bases separating them. Germline V CDR1 and CDR2: GTSNPN, SVGIG (reference sequence). The CDR3 length is 11 residues. The CDR3 coding sequence is TGTGCCTCAGGGCAGTCCTACGAGCAGTACTTC. Translation gives CASGQSYEQYF.

The chain carries TRBV7-2 and TRBJ1-2, with D possibly being TRBD1 (6 bases). The germline V gene has CDR1 SGHTA and CDR2 FQGNSA. V lost 4 bases to trimming and J lost 5 bases, with 11 bases between them. The CDR3 runs to 13 residues. The CDR3 DNA follows: TGTGCCAGCAGCTCCTGGACAGAATATGGCTACACCTTC. Encoded protein: CASSSWTEYGYTF.

This rearrangement joins TRBV5-1 to TRBJ2-7; D perhaps matches TRBD1 (6 bases). The V gene lost 0 bases and the J gene lost 2 bases, with 9 bases spanning the gap. The V gene's germline CDR1 is SGHRS and CDR2 YFSETQ. There are 14 residues in the CDR3. DNA for the CDR3: TGCGCCAGCAGCTTGGCCGGACAGACCTACGAGCAGTACTTC. It encodes CASSLAGQTYEQYF.

J is TRBJ2-5 and V is TRBV4-1, with D possibly being TRBD2 (6 bases). The CDR3 has 16 amino acids. CDR1 is MGHRA, CDR2 YSYEKL, per germline. Trimming removed 2 bases at V and 1 base at J, with 14 bases between. The CDR3 bases are TGCGCCAGCAGCCAATGGACTACCGGACTCCAAGAGACCCAGTACTTC. As protein: CASSQWTTGLQETQYF.

The rearrangement links TRBV6-4 to TRBJ2-5; D uncertain. Germline CDR1 is MRHNA and CDR2 is SNTAGT. Trimming stripped 10 bases from V and 1 base from J, with 4 bases between. The CDR3 has 10 amino acids. In nucleotides, the CDR3 is TGTGCCAACTTCCAAGAGACCCAGTACTTC. Protein product: CANFQETQYF.

This clone was detected a few times. The genes are TRBV6-5 and TRBJ1-6; D is ambiguous. Germline V gene data show CDR1 as MNHEY and CDR2 as SVGAGI. This CDR3 comprises 15 residues. With 0 bases removed from V and 6 bases from J, the gap between germline ends came to 9 bases. CDR3 DNA: TGTGCCAGCAGTTACTCGGGCAGGATTAATTCACCCCTCCACTTT. It translates to CASSYSGRINSPLHF.

The V call is TRBV6-1, the J call TRBJ1-1; D remains unclear. Germline V CDR1 and CDR2: MNHNS, SASEGT. V was clipped by 3 bases and J by 12 bases, with 11 bases between them. The CDR3 has 11 residues. This CDR3 is CASSDEPSTFF. The CDR3 DNA reads as TGTGCCAGCAGTGATGAGCCGTCGACTTTCTTT.

The genes are TRBV4-2 and TRBJ2-1, with D perhaps TRBD2 (5 bases). CDR1 is LGHNA, CDR2 YNFKEQ, per germline. The V end was cut by 1 base, the J end by 4 bases, with 11 bases between. This CDR3 is 15 amino acids long. The CDR3 region is CASSQGTLLYNEQFF. The DNA for the CDR3 is TGTGCCAGCAGCCAAGGGACTTTACTGTACAATGAGCAGTTCTTC.

V gene TRBV7-9 combines with J gene TRBJ1-5; D gene ambiguous. This CDR3 contains 13 residues. Germline CDR1 is SEHNR and CDR2 is FQNEAQ (reference sequence). V dropped 5 bases and J dropped 6 bases, with 11 bases sitting between them. Written as DNA, the CDR3 is TGTGCCAGCAGCACCACGGAGAGTCAGCCCCAGCATTTT. This gives the protein CASSTTESQPQHF. The full variable domain, in which reference TRBV7-9 and TRBJ1-5 provide the parts outside the CDR3, is DTGVSQNPRHKITKRGQNVTFRCDPISEHNRLYWYRQTLGQGPEFLTYFQNEAQLEKSRLLSDRFSAERPKGSFSTLEIQRTEQGDSAMYLCASSTTESQPQHFGDGTRLSIL.

As to this clone: Additional DNA sequences in this sample encode the identical CDR3. This chain joins TRBV18 and TRBJ1-5, with D maybe TRBD1 (5 bases). The germline V gene encodes CDR1 KGHSH and CDR2 LQKENI. With 6 bases removed from V and 2 bases from J, the gap between germline ends came to 20 bases. This CDR3 is built from 17 residues. CDR3 sequence reads: CASSPRARGFGNQPQHF. CDR3 DNA: TGTGCCAGCTCCCCAAGGGCGCGGGGCTTCGGCAATCAGCCCCAGCATTTT.

This clone was seen a handful of times. This sequence joins TRBV28 and TRBJ2-1, with a tentative D call TRBD1 (6 bases). V was shortened by 6 bases and J by 0 bases, with 21 bases between the two germline ends. There are 18 residues in the CDR3. Germline CDR1 MDHEN, CDR2 SYDVKM. The CDR3 DNA is TGTGCCAGCAGCCTCACCCCAGGGGCAGATTACTCCTACAATGAGCAGTTCTTC. The encoded protein is CASSLTPGADYSYNEQFF.

A few counts support this clone. This chain links TRBV30 with TRBJ2-4; D is uncertain. Trimming took off 4 bases at V and 0 bases at J, with 10 bases between the two ends. The CDR3 is made up of 14 amino acids. Germline loops: CDR1 GTSNPN, CDR2 SVGIG (reference sequence). CDR3 nucleotides: TGTGCCTGGACTCCTGGCTTAGCCAAAAACATTCAGTACTTC. It translates to CAWTPGLAKNIQYF.

The rearrangement links TRBV21-1 to TRBJ2-7; the table's D call, TRBD1, was not checked against the DNA. TRBV21-1 is labeled a pseudogene. The CDR3 covers 13 residues. DNA for the CDR3: TGTGCCAGCCGAACCTTCCGTCAGGGCGAGCAGTACTTC. Amino acid sequence: CASRTFRQGEQYF.

The chain has TRBV10-3 and TRBJ2-5, with 9 bases matching TRBD1. The V gene's germline CDR1 is ENHRY and CDR2 SYGVKD. After removal of 4 bases from V and 4 bases from J, the junction contained 10 bases not matched to a gene. The CDR3 contains 16 residues. The CDR3 region is CAISGTGQGFSETQYF. CDR3 nucleotide sequence: TGTGCCATCAGTGGAACGGGACAGGGCTTTTCAGAGACCCAGTACTTC.

The chain joins TRBV7-9 to TRBJ2-7; 10 bases are a match to TRBD1. CDR1 is SEHNR, CDR2 FQNEAQ, per germline (reference sequence). CDR3 length equals 15 residues. V lost 7 bases, J lost 0 bases, and 6 bases stayed unmatched. The CDR3 loop is CASNPTGGVSYEQYF. The CDR3 DNA is TGTGCCAGCAATCCGACAGGGGGCGTCTCCTACGAGCAGTACTTC.

The rearrangement joins TRBV28 to TRBJ2-5, with no clear D. The germline V gene encodes CDR1 MDHEN and CDR2 SYDVKM. The CDR3 extends over 15 amino acids. Trimming removed 3 bases from V and 5 bases from J, with 16 bases in between. The CDR3 is CASSFGPLSRETQYF. The CDR3 DNA sequence: TGTGCCAGCAGTTTCGGCCCACTAAGTCGGGAGACCCAGTACTTC.

The chain couples TRBV7-2 to TRBJ2-1, with a tentative D call TRBD2 (5 bases). The CDR3 is 16 residues long. V was cut by 6 bases and J by 1 base, with 16 bases left in between. CDR1 is SGHTA, CDR2 FQGNSA, per germline. In DNA, the CDR3 is TGTGCCAGCAGTCCGATAAGGCGGGCTTCCTACAATGAGCAGTTCTTC. Its protein is CASSPIRRASYNEQFF.

This clone came up a few times. The V and J genes are TRBV9 and TRBJ1-3; D gene ambiguous. Germline CDR1 reads SGDLS; CDR2 reads YYNGEE. The V gene lost 1 base and the J gene lost 4 bases, with 18 bases spanning the gap. There are 17 residues in the CDR3. The CDR3 spells CASSVLGKATKGNTIYF. CDR3 bases: TGTGCCAGCAGCGTACTGGGCAAGGCGACGAAAGGAAACACCATATATTTT.

The chain links TRBV28 to TRBJ1-2; D is ambiguous. The germline CDR1 and CDR2 sequences are MDHEN and SYDVKM. This CDR3 has 14 residues. Trimming stripped 1 base from V and 2 bases from J, with 8 bases between. The CDR3 DNA reads as TGTGCCAGCAGTTTATCCGGGGTCAACTATGGCTACACCTTC. Amino acid sequence: CASSLSGVNYGYTF.

The chain recombines TRBV19 with TRBJ2-4; maybe TRBD2 (7 bases). V was pared by 7 bases and J by 7 bases, with 17 bases between. The CDR3 is 14 amino acids. CDR1 is LNHDA, CDR2 SQIVND, per germline (reference sequence). Here the CDR3 DNA reads TGTGCCAGTAAGCAAGGAGGGGGGGCGAACATTCAGTACTTC. It encodes CASKQGGGANIQYF.

The V gene is TRBV5-1, the J gene TRBJ2-2; D is perhaps TRBD1 (5 bases). The CDR3 loop spans 15 amino acids. The germline V gene encodes CDR1 SGHRS and CDR2 YFSETQ. V lost 2 bases and J lost 2, with 10 bases in between. This chain's CDR3 is CASSLTGTNTGELFF. CDR3 nucleotide sequence: TGCGCCAGCAGCTTAACAGGAACCAACACCGGGGAGCTGTTTTTT. The variable domain in full, with the rest retrieved from reference TRBV5-1 and TRBJ2-2, is KAGVTQTPRYLIKTRGQQVTLSCSPISGHRSVSWYQQTPGQGLQFLFEYFSETQRNKGNFPGRFSGRQFSNSRSEMNVSTLELGDSALYLCASSLTGTNTGELFFGEGSRLTVL.

The V and J genes are TRBV9 and TRBJ2-2; 11 bases map to TRBD2. CDR3 length equals 14 residues. V was clipped by 4 bases and J by 5 bases; unmatched bases: 1. Per the germline V gene, CDR1 is SGDLS and CDR2 is YYNGEE. CDR3 sequence reads: CASSLAGGTGELFF. CDR3 DNA sequence: TGTGCCAGCAGCCTAGCGGGGGGTACCGGGGAGCTGTTTTTT.

This sequence joins TRBV7-3 and TRBJ2-1; D unresolved. Germline V gene lookup returns CDR1 SGHTA and CDR2 FQGTGA. The CDR3 runs 15 residues. V was cut by 5 bases and J by 0 bases, with 11 bases left in between. CDR3 DNA: TGTGCCAGCAGCCCTTTGCCCGGCTCCTACAATGAGCAGTTCTTC. It encodes CASSPLPGSYNEQFF.

Concerning this clone: One end of the junction does not line up with germline, which may come from a read error. The chain combines TRBV30 with TRBJ2-7, with 8 bases fitting TRBD2. The CDR3 is made up of 14 amino acids. In germline, CDR1 is GTSNPN, CDR2 SVGIG (reference sequence). Here the CDR3 reads CACYPSGGSNEQYF. Written as DNA, the CDR3 is TGTGCCTGTTACCCGAGCGGGGGCTCCAACGAGCAGTACTTC.

This clone was picked up a small number of times. This chain links TRBV7-9 with TRBJ1-4; D is possibly TRBD1 (6 bases). The CDR3 runs to 15 residues. The germline V gene has CDR1 SEHNR and CDR2 FQNEAQ (reference sequence). Trimming left V 7 bases short and J 5 bases short, with 17 bases between. The CDR3 loop reads CASIRTGTLNEKLFF. For the CDR3, the DNA is TGTGCCAGCATCCGAACCGGGACACTGAATGAAAAACTGTTTTTT.

This clone was seen a handful of times. V is TRBV5-1 and J is TRBJ1-1; TRBD1 might be the D (5 bases). The CDR3 loop spans 15 amino acids. V lost 4 bases to trimming and J lost 5 bases, with 18 bases between them. In germline, CDR1 is SGHRS, CDR2 YFSETQ. The chain's CDR3 is CASSPFRRGGTEAFF. CDR3 nucleotides: TGCGCCAGCAGCCCGTTTAGAAGGGGAGGGACTGAAGCTTTCTTT.

This clone came up a few times. This chain connects TRBV11-1 to TRBJ2-3; no reliable D call. Germline assignment: CDR1 SGHAT and CDR2 FQDESV (reference sequence). The CDR3 length is 11 residues. Trimming pared 5 bases from V and 5 bases from J, leaving 5 bases between. The CDR3 coding sequence is TGTGCCAGCAGCCCCAGAGATACGCAGTATTTT. This translates into CASSPRDTQYF. The full variable domain, in which reference TRBV11-1 and TRBJ2-3 provide the parts outside the CDR3, is EAEVAQSPRYKITEKSQAVAFWCDPISGHATLYWYRQILGQGPELLVQFQDESVVDDSQLPKDRFSAERLKGVDSTLKIQPAELGDSAMYLCASSPRDTQYFGPGTRLTVL.